This TCR beta chain was sequenced during a study of blood T cells in healthy people across ages. Study-wide results and caveats: Long-lived and aged donors differed, with more naive CD4+ cells and higher diversity in the long-lived. Diversity of TCR beta per million T cells declined in a roughly linear way with age.

Total RNA was extracted at no less than 6 micrograms per sample. The use of a sample-barcoded 5' primer and a J-beta primer mix characterized a second PCR of about 6 to 11 cycles. TCRdb redid the calling of the 5' RACE reads with MiXCR, one entry per CDR3 protein. The table records roughly 700,000 distinct CDR3 sequences, around 49% of them present only once. The trim removed 3 bases at V and 9 bases at J, leaving 16 bases unmatched. CDR3 length: 17 amino acids. Germline V gene lookup returns CDR1 DFQATT and CDR2 SNEGSKA (reference sequence). Of note for this clonotype: As yet, its antigen is unknown.

The sequence came from a woman in her sixties in good health. This chain links TRBV20-1 with TRBJ2-1, with TRBD2 matching over 11 bases. The source material was blood. In nucleotides, the CDR3 is TGCAGTGCTAGGCCCTTGGAGACTAGCGGGAAGTCCGGTGAGCAGTTCTTC. It is translated as CSARPLETSGKSGEQFF.